This T cell receptor beta chain was retrieved from a study of CD8 T cells in Susac syndrome. Reverse transcription of roughly 0.5 to 1 ug RNA used random hexamers. TCRdb reprocessed the immunoSEQ multiplex PCR reads with MiXCR, giving one entry per CDR3 protein. This table holds more than 200,000 distinct CDR3 sequences, 80% to 95% found once. Germline-derived CDR1 and CDR2 are LGHNA and YSLEER. The CDR3 contains 15 residues. V was clipped by 8 bases and J by 0 bases, with 13 bases between them. The sequencing input was CD8+ T cells from PBMCs. V and J are TRBV4-3 and TRBJ1-4; D is uncertain. This TCR was sampled from a human donor with multiple sclerosis. CDR3 residues: CASGPMVSTNEKLFF. The CDR3 bases are TGCGCCAGCGGCCCTATGGTTTCAACTAATGAAAAACTGTTTTTT.